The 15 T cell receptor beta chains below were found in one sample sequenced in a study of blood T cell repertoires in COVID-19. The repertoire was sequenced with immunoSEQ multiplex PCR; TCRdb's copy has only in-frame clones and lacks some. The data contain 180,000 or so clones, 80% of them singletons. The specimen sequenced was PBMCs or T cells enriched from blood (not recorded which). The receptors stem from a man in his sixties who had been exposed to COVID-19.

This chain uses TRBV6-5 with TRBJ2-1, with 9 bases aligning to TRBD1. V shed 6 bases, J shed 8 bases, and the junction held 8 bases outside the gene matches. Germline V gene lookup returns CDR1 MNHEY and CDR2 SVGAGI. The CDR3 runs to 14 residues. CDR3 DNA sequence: TGTGCCAGCAGACCCGGGACAGGGAATCATGAGCAGTTCTTC. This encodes CASRPGTGNHEQFF.

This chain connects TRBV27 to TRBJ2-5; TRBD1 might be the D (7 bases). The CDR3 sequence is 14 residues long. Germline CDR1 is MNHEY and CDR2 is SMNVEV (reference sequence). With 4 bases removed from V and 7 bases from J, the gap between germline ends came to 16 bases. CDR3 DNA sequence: TGTGCCAGCAGTTCCGGCAGGGGGGATGGGACCCAGTACTTC. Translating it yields CASSSGRGDGTQYF.

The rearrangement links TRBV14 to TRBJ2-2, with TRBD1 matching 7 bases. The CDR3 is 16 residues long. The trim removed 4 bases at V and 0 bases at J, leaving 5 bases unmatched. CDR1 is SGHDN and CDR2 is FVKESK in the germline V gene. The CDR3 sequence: CASSRTGTANTGELFF. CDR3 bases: TGTGCCAGCAGCCGTACCGGGACAGCGAACACCGGGGAGCTGTTTTTT.

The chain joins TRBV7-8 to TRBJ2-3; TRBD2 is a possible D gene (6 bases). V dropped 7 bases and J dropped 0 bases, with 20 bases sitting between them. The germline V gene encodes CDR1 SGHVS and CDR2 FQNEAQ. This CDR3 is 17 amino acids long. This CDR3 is CASTGGTVAPSTDTQYF. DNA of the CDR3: TGTGCCAGCACTGGGGGGACGGTCGCGCCTAGCACAGATACGCAGTATTTT.

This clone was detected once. The CDR3 reads CAIAAGQWDEQFF. The DNA for the CDR3 is TGTGCCATCGCCGCTGGACAGTGGGATGAGCAGTTCTTC. This chain joins TRBV10-3 and TRBJ2-1; tentatively, D is TRBD1 (6 bases). The CDR3 is made up of 13 amino acids. The V gene lost 8 bases and the J gene lost 8 bases, with 16 bases spanning the gap. The germline gives CDR1 ENHRY, CDR2 SYGVKD.

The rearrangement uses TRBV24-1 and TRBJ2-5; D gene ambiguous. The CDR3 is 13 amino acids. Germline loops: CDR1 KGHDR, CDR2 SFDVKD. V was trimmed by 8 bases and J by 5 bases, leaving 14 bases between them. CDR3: CATNPGLGETQYF. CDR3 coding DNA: TGTGCCACCAACCCCGGGTTGGGTGAGACCCAGTACTTC.

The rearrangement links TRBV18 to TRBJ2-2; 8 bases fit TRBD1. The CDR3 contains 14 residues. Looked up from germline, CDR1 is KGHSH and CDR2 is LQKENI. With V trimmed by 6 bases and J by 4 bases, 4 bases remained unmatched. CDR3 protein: CASSGQGFTGELFF. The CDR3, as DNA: TGTGCCAGCTCCGGACAGGGCTTCACCGGGGAGCTGTTTTTT.

In DNA, the CDR3 is TGTGCCAGCAGCGTAGAGGACAGAGGGGCTAGCGGGTTCTACGAGCAGTACTTC. This sequence encodes CASSVEDRGASGFYEQYF. This sequence joins TRBV9 and TRBJ2-7, with 8 bases that match TRBD2. This CDR3 region has 18 residues. Losses at the gene ends were 0 bases for V and 3 bases for J; bases not matched to a gene: 14. The V gene's germline CDR1 is SGDLS and CDR2 YYNGEE.

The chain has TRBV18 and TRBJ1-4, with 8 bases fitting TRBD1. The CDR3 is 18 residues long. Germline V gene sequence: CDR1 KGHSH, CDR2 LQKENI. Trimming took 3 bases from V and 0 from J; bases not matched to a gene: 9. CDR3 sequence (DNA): TGTGCCAGCTCACCCGGACAGGGATACACCGCAACTAATGAAAAACTGTTTTTT. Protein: CASSPGQGYTATNEKLFF.

The CDR3 sequence is CASSQDRGSFTYEQYF. As DNA, the CDR3 is TGTGCCAGCAGCCAAGATCGCGGCAGCTTCACCTACGAGCAGTACTTC. The chain is built from TRBV3-1 (or the pseudogene TRBV3-2) and TRBJ2-7; D remains ambiguous. Per the germline V gene, CDR1 is LGHDT and CDR2 is YNNKEL (reference sequence). V lost 0 bases and J lost 2, with 14 bases in between. This CDR3 is 16 amino acids long.

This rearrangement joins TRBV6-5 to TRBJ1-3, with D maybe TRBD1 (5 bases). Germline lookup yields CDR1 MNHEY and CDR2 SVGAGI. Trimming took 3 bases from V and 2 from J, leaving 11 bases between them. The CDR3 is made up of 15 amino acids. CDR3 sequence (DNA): TGTGCCAGCAGTTATCGCGGGGGTCCTGGAAACACCATATATTTT. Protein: CASSYRGGPGNTIYF.

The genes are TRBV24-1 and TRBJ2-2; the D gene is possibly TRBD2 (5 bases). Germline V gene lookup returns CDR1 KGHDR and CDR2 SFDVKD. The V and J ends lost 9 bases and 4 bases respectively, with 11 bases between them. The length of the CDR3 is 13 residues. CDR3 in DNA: TGTGCCACCTCGTCCGCGGGCACCGGGGAGCTGTTTTTT. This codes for CATSSAGTGELFF.

The CDR3: CASSPSGQGGDTQYF. CDR3 in DNA: TGTGCCAGCAGCCCTAGCGGGCAGGGTGGAGATACGCAGTATTTT. The chain employs TRBV7-2 and TRBJ2-3, with TRBD2 identical over 8 bases. With V trimmed by 5 bases and J by 5 bases, 9 bases remained unmatched. The CDR3 is 15 residues long. Germline CDR1 and CDR2: SGHTA and FQGNSA.

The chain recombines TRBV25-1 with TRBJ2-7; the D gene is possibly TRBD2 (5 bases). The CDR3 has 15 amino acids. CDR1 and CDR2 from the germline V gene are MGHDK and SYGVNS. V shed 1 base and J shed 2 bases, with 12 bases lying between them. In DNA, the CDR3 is TGTGCCAGCAGTGAATTCGGGGTTCTGGCCTACGAGCAGTACTTC. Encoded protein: CASSEFGVLAYEQYF.

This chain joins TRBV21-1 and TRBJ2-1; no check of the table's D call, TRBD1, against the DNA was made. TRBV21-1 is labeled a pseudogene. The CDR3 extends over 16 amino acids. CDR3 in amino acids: CASSKPRDRGYNEQFF. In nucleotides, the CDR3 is TGTGCCAGCAGCAAACCGAGGGACAGGGGTTACAATGAGCAGTTCTTC.